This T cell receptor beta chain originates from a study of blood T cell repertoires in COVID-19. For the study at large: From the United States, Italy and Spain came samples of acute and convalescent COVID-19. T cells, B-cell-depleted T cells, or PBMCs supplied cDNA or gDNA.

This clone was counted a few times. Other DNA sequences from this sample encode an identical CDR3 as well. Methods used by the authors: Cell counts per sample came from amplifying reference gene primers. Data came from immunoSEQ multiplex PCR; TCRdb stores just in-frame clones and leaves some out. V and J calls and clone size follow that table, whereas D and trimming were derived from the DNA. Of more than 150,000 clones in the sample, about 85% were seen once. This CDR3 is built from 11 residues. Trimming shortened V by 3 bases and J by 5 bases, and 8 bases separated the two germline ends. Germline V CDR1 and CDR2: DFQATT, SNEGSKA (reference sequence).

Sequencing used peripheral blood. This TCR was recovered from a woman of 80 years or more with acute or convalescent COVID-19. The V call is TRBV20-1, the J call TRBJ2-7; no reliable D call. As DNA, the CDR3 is TGCAGTGCTAGTTCGGGTCACGAGCAGTACTTC. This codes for CSASSGHEQYF.